One and the same sample provided the 3 T cell receptor beta chains below, sequenced in a study of T cells in Graves' hyperthyroidism and ophthalmopathy. The investigators amplified TCR beta CDR3 regions from RNA transcripts. Using the HTBI primer set, a first-round RT-PCR was run on the TCR CDR3. MiXCR was run by TCRdb on the multiplex PCR reads, yielding one entry per CDR3 protein. The table shows hundreds of thousands of distinct CDR3 sequences, with about an eighth occurring only once. Material: blood. Every receptor here comes from a woman in her forties with Graves' ophthalmopathy.

This clonotype turned up a few times. This rearrangement joins TRBV4-2 to TRBJ1-3, with D unclear. This CDR3 is built from 13 residues. CDR1 is LGHNA, CDR2 YNFKEQ, per germline. V dropped 2 bases and J dropped 0 bases, with 2 bases sitting between them. The CDR3 here is CASSQHSGNTIYF. The CDR3 region has the DNA TGTGCCAGCAGCCAACACTCTGGAAACACCATATATTTT.

The chain couples TRBV13 to TRBJ2-1; either TRBD1 or TRBD2 may fit D (5 bases each). This CDR3 comprises 12 residues. Trimming cost V 6 bases and J 9 bases, with 12 bases left between them. From germline, CDR1 is PRHDT and CDR2 FYEKMQ (reference sequence). The CDR3 DNA reads TGTGCCAGCAGTACCCCAGGGACTGAGCAGTTCTTC. This encodes CASSTPGTEQFF.

This clonotype appeared many times. The V call is TRBV3-1, the J call TRBJ1-2, with TRBD1 matching 7 bases. V lost 2 bases to trimming and J lost 5 bases; unmatched junction nucleotides: 2. The CDR3 sequence is 13 residues long. CDR1 and CDR2 from the germline V gene are LGHDT and YNNKEL (reference sequence). The CDR3 bases are TGTGCCAGCAGCCAAAAGGGGGCGTATGGCTACACCTTC. Its translation is CASSQKGAYGYTF.